Listed here are 30 T cell receptor beta chains from one sample, sequenced in a study of PD-1 blockade in classical Hodgkin lymphoma. Produced via immunoSEQ multiplex PCR; TCRdb's table is partial and in-frame only. This sample yields approximately 13,000 clones, of which around four fifths are seen a single time; 24% belongs to the top ten. Each patient's relapse followed autologous stem cell transplantation, and brentuximab vedotin exposure varied. The specimen was peripheral blood mononuclear cells (PBMCs), collected at baseline. All receptors derive from a human donor with classical Hodgkin lymphoma.

The V call is TRBV5-4, the J call TRBJ2-3, with D perhaps TRBD1 (6 bases). The CDR3 has 13 residues. Germline CDR1 SGHNT, CDR2 YYREEE (reference sequence). The V and J ends lost 4 bases and 4 bases respectively, with 10 bases between them. CDR3 loop: CASSKQGSDTQYF. The CDR3 nucleotides are TGTGCCAGCAGCAAACAGGGATCAGATACGCAGTATTTT.

The genes are TRBV29-1 and TRBJ2-1, with D hard to call. The CDR3 has 13 amino acids. Per the germline V gene, CDR1 is SQVTM and CDR2 is ANQGSEA. The V gene lost 4 bases and the J gene lost 6 bases, with 13 bases spanning the gap. In DNA form, the CDR3 reads TGCAGCGTTGCCCCATCAATGGGCAATGAGCAGTTCTTC. Its protein is CSVAPSMGNEQFF.

The rearrangement uses TRBV18 and TRBJ1-2; D is unclear. V was trimmed by 1 base and J by 4 bases, leaving 10 bases between them. Per germline, CDR1 KGHSH and CDR2 LQKENI. The CDR3 is 14 residues long. CDR3 sequence (DNA): TGTGCCAGCTCACCACAAGAGTATCTCTATGGCTACACCTTC. Translation: CASSPQEYLYGYTF.

This rearrangement joins TRBV28 to TRBJ1-6; 9 nucleotides line up with TRBD1. V dropped 3 bases and J dropped 7; count of bases not matched to a gene: 4. The CDR3 runs 15 residues. The germline V gene encodes CDR1 MDHEN and CDR2 SYDVKM. CDR3 DNA: TGTGCCAGCAGTTTGGGGGACAGGGACAATTCACCCCTCCACTTT. It translates to CASSLGDRDNSPLHF.

The table lists this clone with a count of one. The V and J genes are TRBV6-6 and TRBJ2-1; 12 bases match TRBD2. With V trimmed by 4 bases and J by 8 bases, 6 bases remained unmatched. Germline values: CDR1 MNHNY, CDR2 SVGAGI (reference sequence). The CDR3 is 15 amino acids. The CDR3 region has the DNA TGTGCCAGCAGTTGGCTAGCGGGGGGGCGAGATGAGCAGTTCTTC. It specifies CASSWLAGGRDEQFF.

This rearrangement joins TRBV29-1 to TRBJ2-6; D call uncertain. The CDR3 is 17 amino acids. V lost 5 bases, J lost 5 bases, and 22 bases lay in between. Germline CDR1 and CDR2: SQVTM and ANQGSEA. This chain's CDR3 is CSVSLRSIQSRANVLTF. The DNA of the CDR3 is TGCAGCGTTAGTCTTCGAAGCATACAAAGTCGGGCCAACGTCCTGACTTTC.

The genes are TRBV12-5 and TRBJ2-6; D remains ambiguous. The CDR3 totals 13 residues. Germline CDR1 is LGHNT and CDR2 is FRNRAP. With 8 bases removed from V and 3 bases from J, the gap between germline ends came to 8 bases. This CDR3 reads CASSGSGANVLTF. CDR3 DNA sequence: TGTGCTAGTTCGGGCAGTGGGGCCAACGTCCTGACTTTC.

The gene calls are TRBV30 and TRBJ2-7; D is ambiguous. The germline V and J ends were trimmed by 0 bases and 0 bases, with 9 bases remaining between them. This CDR3 region has 14 residues. The germline gives CDR1 GTSNPN, CDR2 SVGIG (reference sequence). The chain's CDR3 is CAWSVGLSSYEQYF. The CDR3 DNA sequence: TGTGCCTGGAGTGTAGGCTTGAGCTCCTACGAGCAGTACTTC. Complete variable domain (other parts from reference TRBV30 and TRBJ2-7): SQTIHQWPATLVQPVGSPLSLECTVEGTSNPNLYWYRQAAGRGLQLLFYSVGIGQISSEVPQNLSASRPQDRQFILSSKKLLLSDSGFYLCAWSVGLSSYEQYFGPGTRLTVT.

This clone turned up a few times. The V gene is TRBV18, the J gene TRBJ1-2; the D is unclear. The germline CDR1 and CDR2 sequences are KGHSH and LQKENI. The CDR3 spans 13 residues. V was pared by 2 bases and J by 5 bases, with 9 bases between. The CDR3: CASSPGNPYGYTF. CDR3 DNA: TGTGCCAGCTCACCAGGGAATCCTTATGGCTACACCTTC.

V and J are TRBV10-2 and TRBJ2-7; 8 bases are a match to TRBD2. Germline V gene data show CDR1 as WSHSY and CDR2 as SAAADI. This CDR3 contains 13 residues. V was pared by 7 bases and J by 3 bases, with 5 bases of the junction left unmatched. The chain's CDR3 is CASIGGGGYEQYF. The CDR3 DNA sequence: TGCGCCAGCATCGGGGGGGGAGGCTACGAGCAGTACTTC.

Note on this clone: At one of its ends the junction is not consistent with the germline gene, which may arise from a read error. This sequence joins TRBV7-8 and TRBJ2-1; D remains ambiguous. This CDR3 contains 14 residues. CDR1 is SGHVS, CDR2 FQNEAQ, per germline. The CDR3 DNA sequence: TGTGCCAGCAGCCCCGGCCTCTCCAACAATGAGCAGTTCTTC. This translates into CASSPGLSNNEQFF.

The rearrangement links TRBV6-6 to TRBJ2-7; 7 bases map to TRBD1. The CDR3 sequence is 15 residues long. Germline loops: CDR1 MNHNY, CDR2 SVGAGI (reference sequence). J lost 2 bases, V lost 0 bases, and 4 bases had no gene match. The CDR3 reads CASSYSGQGAYEQYF. The CDR3 DNA is TGTGCCAGCAGTTACTCGGGGCAGGGGGCCTACGAGCAGTACTTC.

The chain recombines TRBV19 with TRBJ2-3; no definite D call. The CDR3 length is 15 residues. V was shortened by 1 base and J by 3 bases, with 11 bases between the two germline ends. The germline V gene encodes CDR1 LNHDA and CDR2 SQIVND (reference sequence). CDR3 in amino acids: CASSIGVFSTDTQYF. CDR3 bases: TGTGCCAGTAGTATAGGGGTTTTTAGTACAGATACGCAGTATTTT.

The chain joins TRBV7-2 to TRBJ2-1; D is ambiguous. The CDR3 extends over 14 amino acids. The germline V gene has CDR1 SGHTA and CDR2 FQGNSA. Trimming pared 3 bases from V and 8 bases from J, leaving 14 bases between. CDR3 coding DNA: TGTGCCAGCAGCTTCGTTGATGCACGGTATGAGCAGTTCTTC. This sequence encodes CASSFVDARYEQFF. Filled out from reference TRBV7-2 and TRBJ2-1, the complete variable domain reads GAGVSQSPSNKVTEKGKDVELRCDPISGHTALYWYRQSLGQGLEFLIYFQGNSAPDKSGLPSDRFSAERTGGSVSTLTIQRTQQEDSAVYLCASSFVDARYEQFFGPGTRLTVL.

The V and J genes are TRBV2 and TRBJ1-2, with D uncertain. V dropped 3 bases and J dropped 8 bases, with 13 bases sitting between them. Germline V CDR1 and CDR2: SNHLY, FYNNEI. The CDR3 has 13 amino acids. The CDR3 sequence: CASSEGRLRGYTF. CDR3 nucleotides: TGTGCCAGCAGTGAGGGTCGGTTAAGGGGCTACACCTTC.

In this sample, this clone turned up a few times. CDR3 loop: CASSLGLQGAGNEKLFF. As DNA, the CDR3 is TGCGCCAGCAGCTTGGGGTTACAGGGGGCCGGTAATGAAAAACTGTTTTTT. The chain links TRBV5-1 to TRBJ1-4; TRBD1 matches 9 bases. The V segment lost 0 bases and the J segment 4 bases; nucleotides outside the gene matches: 7. This CDR3 spans 17 amino acids. CDR1 and CDR2 (germline): SGHRS, YFSETQ.

This chain links TRBV7-8 with TRBJ2-1; 9 bases align to TRBD2. Germline CDR1 is SGHVS and CDR2 is FQNEAQ. V was clipped by 4 bases and J by 5 bases; unmatched bases: 12. The CDR3 runs 17 residues. The CDR3 is CASSSRQRGGVNNEQFF. The DNA for the CDR3 is TGTGCCAGCAGCTCAAGACAACGCGGGGGGGTCAACAATGAGCAGTTCTTC.

This clone was observed a single time. The genes are TRBV7-2 and TRBJ2-3; 10 nucleotides line up with TRBD2. V lost 3 bases and J lost 4; bases outside the gene matches: 4. CDR1 SGHTA and CDR2 FQGNSA come from the germline V gene. There are 15 residues in the CDR3. CDR3 coding DNA: TGTGCCAGCAGCTTTAGCGGGGGGACTCCAGATACGCAGTATTTT. This codes for CASSFSGGTPDTQYF.

This chain links TRBV18 with TRBJ2-5, with D possibly being TRBD1 or TRBD2 (6 bases each). CDR1 is KGHSH and CDR2 is LQKENI in the germline V gene. The ends were cut back, 2 bases at V and 0 bases at J, with 16 bases in the middle. This CDR3 contains 17 residues. This CDR3 is CASSPGIGGPYQETQYF. CDR3 nucleotide sequence: TGTGCCAGCTCACCAGGCATCGGGGGCCCGTACCAAGAGACCCAGTACTTC.

V is TRBV18 and J is TRBJ1-1; a weak D match, TRBD1 (6 bases). V lost 3 bases and J 0 bases, leaving 14 bases between the germline ends. Looked up from germline, CDR1 is KGHSH and CDR2 is LQKENI. This CDR3 is built from 16 residues. The CDR3 DNA follows: TGTGCCAGCTCACCGAGACAGGCGTTAATGAACACTGAAGCTTTCTTT. This sequence encodes CASSPRQALMNTEAFF.

The chain recombines TRBV6-1 with TRBJ2-7; D unresolved. Germline V gene sequence: CDR1 MNHNS, CDR2 SASEGT. The CDR3 length is 12 residues. With 2 bases removed from V and 7 bases from J, the gap between germline ends came to 9 bases. As DNA, the CDR3 is TGTGCCAGCAGTGAATACGTTGGGGAGCAGTACTTC. Its protein is CASSEYVGEQYF.

Remarks on this clone: This CDR3 is also generated by other DNA sequences in the sample. CDR3 amino acids: CASSPQQGATEAFF. CDR3 in DNA: TGTGCCAGCTCACCACAGCAGGGGGCGACTGAAGCTTTCTTT. This chain connects TRBV18 to TRBJ1-1; the match to TRBD1 covers 8 bases. This CDR3 comprises 14 residues. Per the germline V gene, CDR1 is KGHSH and CDR2 is LQKENI. J was trimmed by 5 bases and V by 1 base; bases with no gene match: 3.

This clone was detected once. Here the CDR3 DNA reads TGTGCCAGCAGCTTCACAGGGGAGACCCAGTACTTC. Amino acids: CASSFTGETQYF. The rearrangement links TRBV7-9 to TRBJ2-5, with a weak D call TRBD1 (6 bases). CDR1 is SEHNR, CDR2 FQNEAQ, per germline (reference sequence). V dropped 3 bases and J dropped 5 bases, with 7 bases sitting between them. The CDR3 extends over 12 amino acids. Supplemented by reference TRBV7-9 and TRBJ2-5, the full variable domain reads DTGVSQNPRHKITKRGQNVTFRCDPISEHNRLYWYRQTLGQGPEFLTYFQNEAQLEKSRLLSDRFSAERPKGSFSTLEIQRTEQGDSAMYLCASSFTGETQYFGPGTRLLVL.

The chain combines TRBV5-5 with TRBJ2-7; 12 positions match TRBD2. This CDR3 is built from 16 residues. From germline, CDR1 is SGHKS and CDR2 YYEKEE (reference sequence). J lost 5 bases, V lost 3 bases, and 9 bases had no gene match. CDR3 DNA: TGTGCCAGCAGCTCCGGACTAGCGGGGACATCGGACGAGCAGTACTTC. Translated: CASSSGLAGTSDEQYF.

This chain links TRBV25-1 with TRBJ1-4, with 8 positions matching TRBD1. V shed 3 bases and J 8 bases; nucleotides not matched to a gene: 8. The CDR3 has 15 residues. Per the germline V gene, CDR1 is MGHDK and CDR2 is SYGVNS. CDR3 sequence reads: CASSDVRGPGEKLFF. The CDR3 bases are TGTGCCAGCAGTGACGTCAGGGGGCCTGGCGAAAAACTGTTTTTT.

Of note for this clone: The junction departs from germline at one end; a sequencing error may be responsible. The rearrangement uses TRBV2 and TRBJ2-1; 8 bases map to TRBD2. The CDR3 is 11 residues long. The germline V gene has CDR1 SNHLY and CDR2 FYNNEI. This CDR3 reads CASREAGVQFF. The CDR3 coding sequence is TGTGCCAGCAGGGAAGCGGGGGTTCAGTTCTTC. Variable domain in full (rest from reference TRBV2 and TRBJ2-1): EPEVTQTPSHQVTQMGQEVILRCVPISNHLYFYWYRQILGQKVEFLVSFYNNEISEKSEIFDDQFSVERPDGSNFTLKIRSTKLEDSAMYFCASREAGVQFFGPGTRLTVL.

The chain joins TRBV5-1 to TRBJ1-1, with D perhaps matching TRBD1 (5 bases). V was trimmed by 4 bases and J by 6 bases, leaving 16 bases between them. The V gene's germline CDR1 is SGHRS and CDR2 YFSETQ. The length of the CDR3 is 14 residues. The DNA of the CDR3 is TGCGCCAGCAGCCCGCTCGCAGGGTCATCTGAAGCTTTCTTT. Its translation is CASSPLAGSSEAFF.

This clone occurred a few times. The CDR3 is CASNQVVGGGEQYF. The CDR3 DNA reads TGTGCCAGCAACCAGGTGGTGGGAGGAGGCGAGCAGTACTTC. V usage is TRBV5-5 and J usage is TRBJ2-7; D is possibly TRBD2 (6 bases). Between the trimmed V and J ends, which lost 6 bases and 6 bases, there was a span of 19 bases. Germline V gene data show CDR1 as SGHKS and CDR2 as YYEKEE (reference sequence). CDR3 length: 14 amino acids.

V usage is TRBV6-1 and J usage is TRBJ2-2; D not resolved. Germline CDR1 and CDR2: MNHNS and SASEGT. This CDR3 spans 14 amino acids. Trimming shortened V by 6 bases and J by 0 bases, and 8 bases separated the two germline ends. DNA of the CDR3: TGTGCCAGCAGAAAACAGTCGAACACCGGGGAGCTGTTTTTT. Translating it yields CASRKQSNTGELFF.

V and J are TRBV13 and TRBJ1-6; 7 bases fit TRBD1. With V trimmed by 4 bases and J by 8 bases, 8 bases remained unmatched. This CDR3 has 15 amino acids. Germline CDR1 and CDR2: PRHDT and FYEKMQ (reference sequence). CDR3 amino acids: CASSSGQLIYSPLHF. The CDR3 DNA sequence: TGTGCCAGCAGCTCGGGACAGCTCATATATTCACCCCTCCACTTT.